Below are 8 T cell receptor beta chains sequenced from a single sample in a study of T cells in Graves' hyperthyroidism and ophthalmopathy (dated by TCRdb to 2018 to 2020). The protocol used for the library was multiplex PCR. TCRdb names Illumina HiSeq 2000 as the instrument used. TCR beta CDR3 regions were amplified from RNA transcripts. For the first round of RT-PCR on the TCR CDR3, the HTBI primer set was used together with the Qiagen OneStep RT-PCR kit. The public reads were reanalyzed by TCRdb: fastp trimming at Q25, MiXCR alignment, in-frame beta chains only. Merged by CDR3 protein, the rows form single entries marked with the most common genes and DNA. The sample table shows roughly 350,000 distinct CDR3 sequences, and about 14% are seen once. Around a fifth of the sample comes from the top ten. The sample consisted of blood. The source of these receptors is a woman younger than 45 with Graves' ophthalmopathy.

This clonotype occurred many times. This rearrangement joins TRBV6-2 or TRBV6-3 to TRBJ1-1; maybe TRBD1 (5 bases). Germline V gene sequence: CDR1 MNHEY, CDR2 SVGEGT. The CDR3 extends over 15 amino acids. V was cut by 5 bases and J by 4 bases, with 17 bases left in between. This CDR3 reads CASSPDTVGSTEAFF. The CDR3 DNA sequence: TGTGCCAGCAGTCCGGACACGGTGGGCAGCACTGAAGCTTTCTTT.

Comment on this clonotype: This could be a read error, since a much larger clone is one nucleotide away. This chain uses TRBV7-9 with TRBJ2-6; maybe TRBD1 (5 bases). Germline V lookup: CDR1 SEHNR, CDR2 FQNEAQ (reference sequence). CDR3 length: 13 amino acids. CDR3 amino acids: CASSLPGANVPTF. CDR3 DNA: TGTGCCAGCAGCTTACCTGGGGCCAACGTCCCGACTTTC.

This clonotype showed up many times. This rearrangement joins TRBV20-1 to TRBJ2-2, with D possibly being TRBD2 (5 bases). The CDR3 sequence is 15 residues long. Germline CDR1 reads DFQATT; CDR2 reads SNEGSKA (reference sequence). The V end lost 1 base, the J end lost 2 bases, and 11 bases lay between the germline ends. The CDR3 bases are TGCAGTGCTAGAGCCCGGACTCGAAACACCGGGGAGCTGTTTTTT. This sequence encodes CSARARTRNTGELFF.

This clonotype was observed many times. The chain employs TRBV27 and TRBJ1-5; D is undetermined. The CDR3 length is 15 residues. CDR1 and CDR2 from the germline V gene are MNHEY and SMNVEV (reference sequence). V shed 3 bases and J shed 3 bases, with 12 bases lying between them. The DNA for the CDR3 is TGTGCCAGCAGTTTGGTCAAAGCCATCAATCAGCCCCAGCATTTT. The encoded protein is CASSLVKAINQPQHF.

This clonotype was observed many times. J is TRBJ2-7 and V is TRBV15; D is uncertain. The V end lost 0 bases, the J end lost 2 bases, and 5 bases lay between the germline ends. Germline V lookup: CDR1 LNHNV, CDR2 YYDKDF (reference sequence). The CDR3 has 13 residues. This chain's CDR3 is CATSRDSAYEQYF. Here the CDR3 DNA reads TGTGCCACCAGCAGAGATTCGGCCTACGAGCAGTACTTC.

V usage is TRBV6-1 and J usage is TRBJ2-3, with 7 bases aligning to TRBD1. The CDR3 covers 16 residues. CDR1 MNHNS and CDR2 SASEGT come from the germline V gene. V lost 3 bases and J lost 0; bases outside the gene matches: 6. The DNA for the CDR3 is TGTGCCAGCAGTGAGCCGACAGGGATTAGCACAGATACGCAGTATTTT. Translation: CASSEPTGISTDTQYF.

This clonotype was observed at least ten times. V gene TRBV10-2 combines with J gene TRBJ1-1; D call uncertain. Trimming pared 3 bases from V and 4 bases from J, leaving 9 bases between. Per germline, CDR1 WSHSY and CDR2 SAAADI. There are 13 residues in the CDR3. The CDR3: CASSDPVLTEAFF. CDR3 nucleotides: TGCGCCAGCAGTGATCCGGTGCTCACTGAAGCTTTCTTT.

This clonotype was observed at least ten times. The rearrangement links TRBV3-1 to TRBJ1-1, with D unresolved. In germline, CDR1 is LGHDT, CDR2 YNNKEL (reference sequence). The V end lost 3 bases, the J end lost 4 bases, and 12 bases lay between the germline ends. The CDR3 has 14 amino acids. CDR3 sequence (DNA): TGTGCCAGCAGCCATGGAGGGTTCGCCACTGAAGCTTTCTTT. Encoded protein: CASSHGGFATEAFF.